This entry concerns a single T cell receptor beta chain. The antigen is not known. The data were taken from a study of response to subunit inactivated influenza vaccine. General study points: After each seasonal influenza vaccination, few new T cells are recruited, the authors suggested.

Trimming cost V 1 base and J 3 bases, with 9 bases left between them. Germline CDR1 and CDR2: LGHNA and YSLEER. The length of the CDR3 is 14 residues. A single record per CDR3 protein comes from TCRdb applying MiXCR to the RT-PCR reads. Of 800,000 or so distinct CDR3 sequences listed, around 20% were seen once; the top ten hold 10%. This receptor was taken from a man aged 45-65 years who received an inactivated influenza vaccine. Sample: PBMCs from blood, taken about 5 days after vaccination. The chain employs TRBV4-3 and TRBJ2-5; D remains unclear. The CDR3 protein is CASSQAVGEETQYF. As DNA, the CDR3 is TGCGCCAGCAGCCAAGCAGTAGGTGAAGAGACCCAGTACTTC.